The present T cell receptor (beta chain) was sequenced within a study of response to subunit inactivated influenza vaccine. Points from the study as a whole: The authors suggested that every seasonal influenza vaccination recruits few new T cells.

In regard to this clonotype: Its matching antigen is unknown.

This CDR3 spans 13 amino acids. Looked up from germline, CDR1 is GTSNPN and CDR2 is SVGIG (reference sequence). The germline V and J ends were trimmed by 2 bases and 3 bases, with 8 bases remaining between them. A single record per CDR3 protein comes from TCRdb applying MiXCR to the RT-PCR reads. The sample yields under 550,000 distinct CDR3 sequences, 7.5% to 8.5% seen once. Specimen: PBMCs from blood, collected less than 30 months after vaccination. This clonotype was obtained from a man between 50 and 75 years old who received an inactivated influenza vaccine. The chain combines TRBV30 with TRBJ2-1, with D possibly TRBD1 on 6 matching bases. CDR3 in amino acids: CAWSPGDYNEQFF. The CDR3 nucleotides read TGTGCCTGGAGTCCAGGGGACTACAATGAGCAGTTCTTC.